The T cell receptor (beta chain) under discussion was sequenced for a study of CD8 T cells in Susac syndrome. It was with random hexamers that 0.5 to 1 ug RNA was reverse transcribed. TCRdb reprocessed the immunoSEQ multiplex PCR reads via MiXCR and lists one record per CDR3 protein. The sample lists about 180,000 distinct CDR3 sequences, roughly 95% seen once, with 0.15% to 0.2% in the top ten. V lost 5 bases and J lost 9; bases outside the gene matches: 15. CDR1 SEHNR and CDR2 FQNEAQ come from the germline V gene (reference sequence). The length of the CDR3 is 16 residues. This TCR derives from a human donor with multiple sclerosis. Sequencing input: CD8+ T cells from PBMCs. The chain uses TRBV7-9 and TRBJ2-1; 8 bases match TRBD2. This CDR3 reads CASSARQGLAGSEQFF. CDR3 coding DNA: TGTGCCAGCAGCGCCAGGCAAGGACTAGCAGGGTCTGAGCAGTTCTTC.